This paragraph covers one TCR beta chain sequence. The data stem from a study of blood T cells in healthy people across ages. The use of a sample-barcoded 5' primer and a J-beta primer mix characterized a second PCR of roughly 6 to 11 cycles. Each cDNA molecule carried a tag from a template-switch adaptor that contained 12 random nucleotides. Each CDR3 protein gets one entry after TCRdb re-called the 5' RACE reads with MiXCR. The top ten clones hold about 11% of a sample with some 1.6 million distinct CDR3 sequences, roughly 30% of them seen once. V was clipped by 3 bases and J by 3 bases; unmatched bases: 6. The length of the CDR3 is 15 residues. The V gene's germline CDR1 is MNHEY and CDR2 SMNVEV (reference sequence).

This TCR derives from a young woman in good health. Sequencing was performed on blood. The V and J genes are TRBV27 and TRBJ2-7; 9 bases align to TRBD1. Here the CDR3 DNA reads TGTGCCAGCAGTTTTAGTCGGACAGGGGTCTACGAGCAGTACTTC. This translates into CASSFSRTGVYEQYF.